The clone carrying this T cell receptor beta chain was picked up a small number of times. Sequencing was performed with immunoSEQ multiplex PCR; in TCRdb, only in-frame clones are kept and a portion is missing. The sample has approximately 210,000 clones, approximately 84% seen once. This sample is drawn from a study of blood T cell repertoires in COVID-19. About the research overall: The United States, Italy and Spain provided the acute and convalescent COVID-19 samples. Nucleic acid was either cDNA or gDNA, and it came from T cells, B-cell-depleted T cells, or PBMCs.

The germline CDR1 and CDR2 sequences are KGHDR and SFDVKD. Trimming cost V 5 bases and J 5 bases, with 11 bases left between them. This CDR3 comprises 13 residues. The chain is built from TRBV24-1 and TRBJ2-5; D unresolved. Sequenced material: peripheral blood. This TCR came from a woman between 50 and 59 years old with active or convalescent COVID-19. CDR3 sequence: CATSAANRETQYF. The CDR3 nucleotides read TGTGCCACCAGTGCTGCGAATCGGGAGACCCAGTACTTC.